This T cell receptor (beta chain) was captured by sequencing in a study of T cells in localized non-small cell lung cancer. General study findings and limits: Uninvolved neighboring lung showed the greatest T cell clonality, exceeding tumor. Of the top 100 tumor clones, median 57 were in adjacent lung, over 25 among its top 100.

The table came from immunoSEQ multiplex PCR; TCRdb's copy has only in-frame clones and leaves some out. Altogether about 24,000 clones are present, roughly 90% being singletons, with the ten largest covering about a fifth. Points on this clone: The antigen is undetermined.

Trimming cost V 6 bases and J 11 bases, with 16 bases left between them. Germline CDR1 DFQATT, CDR2 SNEGSKA (reference sequence). The length of the CDR3 is 11 residues. The J gene is TRBJ1-1, the V gene TRBV20-1; D unclear. This material consisted of peripheral blood, taken before any cancer treatment. The sequence was obtained from a man aged 35 to 70 with stage I squamous cell lung carcinoma. The CDR3 nucleotides read TGCAGTGCCTCCGGTCCTTCTGGGGCTTTCTTT. This codes for CSASGPSGAFF.